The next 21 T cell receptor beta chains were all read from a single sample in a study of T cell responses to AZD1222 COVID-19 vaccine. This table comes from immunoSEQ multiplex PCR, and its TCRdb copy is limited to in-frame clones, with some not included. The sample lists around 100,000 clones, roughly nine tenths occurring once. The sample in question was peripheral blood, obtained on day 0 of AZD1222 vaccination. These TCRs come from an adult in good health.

The CDR3 nucleotides are TGTGCCAGCAGTGATTTTGGTAGGGGCCCAGATACGCAGTATTTT. It specifies CASSDFGRGPDTQYF. This chain joins TRBV6-1 and TRBJ2-3; D might be TRBD1 (5 bases). This CDR3 is 15 amino acids long. Trimming left V 3 bases short and J 4 bases short, with 14 bases between. The germline V gene has CDR1 MNHNS and CDR2 SASEGT.

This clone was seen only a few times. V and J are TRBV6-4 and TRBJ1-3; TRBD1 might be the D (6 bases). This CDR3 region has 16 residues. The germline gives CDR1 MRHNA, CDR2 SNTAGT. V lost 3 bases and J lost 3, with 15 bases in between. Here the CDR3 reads CASSESLQGGGNTIYF. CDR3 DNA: TGTGCCAGCAGTGAGAGCTTACAGGGAGGTGGAAACACCATATATTTT.

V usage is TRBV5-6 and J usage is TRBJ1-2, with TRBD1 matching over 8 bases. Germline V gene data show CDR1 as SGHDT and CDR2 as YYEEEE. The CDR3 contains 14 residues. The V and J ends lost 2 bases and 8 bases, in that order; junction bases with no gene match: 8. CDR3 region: CASSFFGQGSGYTF. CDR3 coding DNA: TGTGCCAGCAGCTTTTTCGGACAGGGATCCGGCTACACCTTC.

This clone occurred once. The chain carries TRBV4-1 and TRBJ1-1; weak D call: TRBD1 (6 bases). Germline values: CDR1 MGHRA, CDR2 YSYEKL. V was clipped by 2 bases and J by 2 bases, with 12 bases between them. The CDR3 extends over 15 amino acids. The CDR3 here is CASSQRDIRNTEAFF. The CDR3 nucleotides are TGCGCCAGCAGCCAACGGGACATAAGAAACACTGAAGCTTTCTTT.

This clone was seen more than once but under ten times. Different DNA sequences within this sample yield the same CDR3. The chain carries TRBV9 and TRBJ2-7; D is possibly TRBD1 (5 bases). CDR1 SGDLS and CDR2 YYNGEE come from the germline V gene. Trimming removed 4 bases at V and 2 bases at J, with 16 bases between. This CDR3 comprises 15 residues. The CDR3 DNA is TGTGCCAGCAGCCCCCCCGAAGGGGCTGCCTACGAGCAGTACTTC. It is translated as CASSPPEGAAYEQYF.

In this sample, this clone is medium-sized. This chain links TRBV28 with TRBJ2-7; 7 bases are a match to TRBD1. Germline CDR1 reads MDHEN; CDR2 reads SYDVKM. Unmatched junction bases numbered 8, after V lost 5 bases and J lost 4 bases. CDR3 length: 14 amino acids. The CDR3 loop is CASSPRGQLYEQYF. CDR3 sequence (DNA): TGTGCCAGCAGTCCCAGGGGACAGTTATACGAGCAGTACTTC.

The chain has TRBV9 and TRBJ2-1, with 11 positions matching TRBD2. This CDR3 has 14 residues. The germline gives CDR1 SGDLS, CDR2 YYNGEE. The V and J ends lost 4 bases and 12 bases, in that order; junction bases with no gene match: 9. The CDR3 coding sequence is TGTGCCAGCAGCCTAGGGGGGACTAGCGGTCCGCAGTTCTTC. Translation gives CASSLGGTSGPQFF.

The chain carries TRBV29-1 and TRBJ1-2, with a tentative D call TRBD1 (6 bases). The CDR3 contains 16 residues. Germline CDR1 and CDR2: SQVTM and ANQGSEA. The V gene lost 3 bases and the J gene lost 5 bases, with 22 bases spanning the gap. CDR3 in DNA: TGCAGCGTTGAGATCGTTAGTGGACAGACATATTATGGCTACACCTTC. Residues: CSVEIVSGQTYYGYTF.

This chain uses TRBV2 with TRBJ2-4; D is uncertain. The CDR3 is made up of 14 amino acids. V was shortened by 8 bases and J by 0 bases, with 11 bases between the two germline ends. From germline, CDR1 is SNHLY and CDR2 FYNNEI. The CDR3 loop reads CASLQEAAKNIQYF. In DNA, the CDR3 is TGTGCCAGCCTCCAGGAAGCAGCCAAAAACATTCAGTACTTC.

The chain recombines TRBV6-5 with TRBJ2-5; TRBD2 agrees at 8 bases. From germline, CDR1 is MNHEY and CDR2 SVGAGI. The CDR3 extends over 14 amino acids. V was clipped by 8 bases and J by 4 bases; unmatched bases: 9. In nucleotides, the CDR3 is TGTGCCAGCTCTTCGGGCGGGGGGCGAGAGACCCAGTACTTC. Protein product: CASSSGGGRETQYF.

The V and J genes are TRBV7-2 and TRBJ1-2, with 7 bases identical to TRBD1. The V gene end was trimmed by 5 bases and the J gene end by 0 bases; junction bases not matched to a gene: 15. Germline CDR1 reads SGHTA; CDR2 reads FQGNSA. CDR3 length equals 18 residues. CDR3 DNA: TGTGCCAGCAGCCAGCAACCGGGACAGCCGTTAGCTAACTATGGCTACACCTTC. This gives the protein CASSQQPGQPLANYGYTF.

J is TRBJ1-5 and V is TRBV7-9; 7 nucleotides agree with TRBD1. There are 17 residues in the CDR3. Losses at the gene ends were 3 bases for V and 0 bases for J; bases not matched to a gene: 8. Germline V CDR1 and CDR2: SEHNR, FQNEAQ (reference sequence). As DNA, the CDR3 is TGTGCCAGCAGCTTCGACAGGGAGGGGGATAGCAATCAGCCCCAGCATTTT. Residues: CASSFDREGDSNQPQHF.

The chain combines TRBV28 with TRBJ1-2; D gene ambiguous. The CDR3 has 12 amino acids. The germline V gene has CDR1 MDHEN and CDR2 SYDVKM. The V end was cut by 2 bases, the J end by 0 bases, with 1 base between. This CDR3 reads CASSLANYGYTF. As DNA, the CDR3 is TGTGCCAGCAGTTTAGCTAACTATGGCTACACCTTC.

The CDR3 loop is CAISEYRNEQFF. The CDR3 DNA sequence: TGTGCCATCAGTGAGTACAGAAATGAGCAGTTCTTC. V gene TRBV10-3 combines with J gene TRBJ2-1; D uncertain. Germline CDR1 and CDR2: ENHRY and SYGVKD. This CDR3 comprises 12 residues. The V end lost 1 base, the J end lost 7 bases, and 5 bases lay between the germline ends.

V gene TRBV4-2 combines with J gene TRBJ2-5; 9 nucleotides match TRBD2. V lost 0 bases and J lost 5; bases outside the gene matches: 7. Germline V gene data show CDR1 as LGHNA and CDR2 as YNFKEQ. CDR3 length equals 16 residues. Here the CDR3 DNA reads TGTGCCAGCAGCCAAGAACGCGGGGGGGCCTCGGAGACCCAGTACTTC. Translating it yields CASSQERGGASETQYF.

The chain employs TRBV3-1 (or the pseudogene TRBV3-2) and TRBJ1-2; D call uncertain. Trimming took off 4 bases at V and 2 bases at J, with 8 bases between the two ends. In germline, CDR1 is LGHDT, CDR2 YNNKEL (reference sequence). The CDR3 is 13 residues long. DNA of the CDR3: TGTGCCAGCAGCCGAGCTCGAAACTATGGCTACACCTTC. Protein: CASSRARNYGYTF.

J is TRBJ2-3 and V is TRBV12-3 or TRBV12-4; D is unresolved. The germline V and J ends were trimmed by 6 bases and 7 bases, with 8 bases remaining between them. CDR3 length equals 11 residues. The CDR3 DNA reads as TGTGCCAGCAGGGTCGGGCATACGCAGTATTTT. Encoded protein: CASRVGHTQYF.

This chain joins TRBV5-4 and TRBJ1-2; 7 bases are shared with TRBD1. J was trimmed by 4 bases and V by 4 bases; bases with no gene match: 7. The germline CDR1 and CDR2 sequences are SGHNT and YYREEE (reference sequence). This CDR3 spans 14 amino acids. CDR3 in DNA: TGTGCCAGCAGCCTCAGGACAGGCCCCTATGGCTACACCTTC. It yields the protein CASSLRTGPYGYTF.

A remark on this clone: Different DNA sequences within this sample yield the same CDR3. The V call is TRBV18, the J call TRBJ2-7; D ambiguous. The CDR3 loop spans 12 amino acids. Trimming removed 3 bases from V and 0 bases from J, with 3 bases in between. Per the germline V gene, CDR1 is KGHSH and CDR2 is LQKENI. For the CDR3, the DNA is TGTGCCAGCTCACCGAGCTCCTACGAGCAGTACTTC. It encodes CASSPSSYEQYF.

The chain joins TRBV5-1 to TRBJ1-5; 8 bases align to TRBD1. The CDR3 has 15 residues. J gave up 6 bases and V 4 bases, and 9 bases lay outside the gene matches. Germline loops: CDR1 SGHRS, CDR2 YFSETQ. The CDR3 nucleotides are TGCGCCAGCAGCATCGGACAGGGCACAGGTCAGCCCCAGCATTTT. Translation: CASSIGQGTGQPQHF.

CDR3 sequence: CASSVSAGASYEQYF. As DNA, the CDR3 is TGTGCCAGCAGCGTATCGGCAGGGGCCTCCTACGAGCAGTACTTC. The V gene is TRBV9, the J gene TRBJ2-7; tentatively, D is TRBD1 (6 bases). This CDR3 is built from 15 residues. CDR1 is SGDLS, CDR2 YYNGEE, per germline. V was pared by 1 base and J by 0 bases, with 11 bases between.